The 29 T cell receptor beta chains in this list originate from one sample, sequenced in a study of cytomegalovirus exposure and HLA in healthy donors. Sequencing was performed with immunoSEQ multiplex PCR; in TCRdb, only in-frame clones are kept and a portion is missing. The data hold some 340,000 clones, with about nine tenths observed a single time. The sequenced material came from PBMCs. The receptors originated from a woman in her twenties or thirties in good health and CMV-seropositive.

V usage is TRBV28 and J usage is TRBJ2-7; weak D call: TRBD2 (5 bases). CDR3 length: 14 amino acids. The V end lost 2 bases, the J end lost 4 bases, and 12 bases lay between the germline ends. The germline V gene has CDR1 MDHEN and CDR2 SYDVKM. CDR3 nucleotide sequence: TGTGCCAGCAGTTTACTCTTCGGGGAATACGAGCAGTACTTC. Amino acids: CASSLLFGEYEQYF.

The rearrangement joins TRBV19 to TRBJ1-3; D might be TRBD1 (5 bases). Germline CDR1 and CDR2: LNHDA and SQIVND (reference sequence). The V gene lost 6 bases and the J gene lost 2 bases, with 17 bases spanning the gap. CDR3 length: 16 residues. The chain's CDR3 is CASSTDQLRAGNTIYF. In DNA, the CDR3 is TGTGCCAGTAGCACTGACCAACTCAGGGCTGGAAACACCATATATTTT.

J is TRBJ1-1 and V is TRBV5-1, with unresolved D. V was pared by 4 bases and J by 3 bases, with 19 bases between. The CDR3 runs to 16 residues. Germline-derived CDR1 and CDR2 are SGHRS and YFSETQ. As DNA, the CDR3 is TGCGCCAGCAGCCTGGGCGTCACCTCTTGGGACACTGAAGCTTTCTTT. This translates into CASSLGVTSWDTEAFF. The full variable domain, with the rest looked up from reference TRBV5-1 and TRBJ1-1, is KAGVTQTPRYLIKTRGQQVTLSCSPISGHRSVSWYQQTPGQGLQFLFEYFSETQRNKGNFPGRFSGRQFSNSRSEMNVSTLELGDSALYLCASSLGVTSWDTEAFFGQGTRLTVV.

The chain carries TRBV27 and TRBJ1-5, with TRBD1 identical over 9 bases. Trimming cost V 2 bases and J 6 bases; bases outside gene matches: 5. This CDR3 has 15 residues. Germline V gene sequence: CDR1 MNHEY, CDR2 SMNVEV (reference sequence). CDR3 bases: TGTGCCAGCAGTTTAACAGGGGGCGCAGGTCAGCCCCAGCATTTT. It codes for CASSLTGGAGQPQHF.

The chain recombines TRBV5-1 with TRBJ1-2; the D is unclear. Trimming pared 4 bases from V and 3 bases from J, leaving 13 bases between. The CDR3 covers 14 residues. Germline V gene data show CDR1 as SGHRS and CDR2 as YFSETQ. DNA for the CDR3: TGCGCCAGCAGCGTCAACGCCAAGGACTATGGCTACACCTTC. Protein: CASSVNAKDYGYTF.

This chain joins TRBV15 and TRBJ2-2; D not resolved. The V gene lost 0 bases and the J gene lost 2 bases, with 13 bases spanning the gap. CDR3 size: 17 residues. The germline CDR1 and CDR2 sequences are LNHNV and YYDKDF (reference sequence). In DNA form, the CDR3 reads TGTGCCACCAGCAGAGATCGGGCCGCTCCAAACACCGGGGAGCTGTTTTTT. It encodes CATSRDRAAPNTGELFF. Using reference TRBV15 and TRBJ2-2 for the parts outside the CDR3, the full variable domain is DAMVIQNPRYQVTQFGKPVTLSCSQTLNHNVMYWYQQKSSQAPKLLFHYYDKDFNNEADTPDNFQSRRPNTSFCFLDIRSPGLGDTAMYLCATSRDRAAPNTGELFFGEGSRLTVL.

The CDR3 DNA is TGTGCCAGCAGCGGACCAAGACAGGGTGCCGACGAGCAGTACTTC. Residues: CASSGPRQGADEQYF. The V and J genes are TRBV9 and TRBJ2-7; TRBD1 matches 7 bases. This CDR3 contains 15 residues. The J segment lost 5 bases and the V segment lost 3 bases, leaving 11 bases of the junction unmatched. The germline gives CDR1 SGDLS, CDR2 YYNGEE.

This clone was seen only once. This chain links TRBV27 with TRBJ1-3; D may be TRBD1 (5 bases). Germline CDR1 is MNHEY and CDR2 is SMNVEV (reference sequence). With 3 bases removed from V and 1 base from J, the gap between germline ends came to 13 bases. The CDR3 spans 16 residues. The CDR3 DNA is TGTGCCAGCAGTTTGGGGGGGTGGAATTCTGGAAACACCATATATTTT. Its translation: CASSLGGWNSGNTIYF.

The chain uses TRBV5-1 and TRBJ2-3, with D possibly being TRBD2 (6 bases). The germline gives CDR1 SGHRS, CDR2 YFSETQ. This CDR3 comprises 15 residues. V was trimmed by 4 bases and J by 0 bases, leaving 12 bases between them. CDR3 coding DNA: TGCGCCAGCAGCGACCACGGGAGTAGCACAGATACGCAGTATTTT. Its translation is CASSDHGSSTDTQYF.

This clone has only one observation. CDR3 residues: CASSVEGATDEKLFF. The CDR3 DNA sequence: TGTGCCAGCAGCGTAGAAGGGGCAACAGATGAAAAACTGTTTTTT. V gene TRBV9 combines with J gene TRBJ1-4, with a tentative D call TRBD1 (5 bases). The CDR3 runs to 15 residues. Germline CDR1 and CDR2: SGDLS and YYNGEE. The V end lost 0 bases, the J end lost 6 bases, and 12 bases lay between the germline ends.

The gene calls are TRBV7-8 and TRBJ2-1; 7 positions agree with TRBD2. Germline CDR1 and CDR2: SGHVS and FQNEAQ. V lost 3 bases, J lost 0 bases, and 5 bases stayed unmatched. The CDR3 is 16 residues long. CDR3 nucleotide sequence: TGTGCCAGCAGCTTCACTAGCGCCAGCTCCTACAATGAGCAGTTCTTC. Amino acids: CASSFTSASSYNEQFF.

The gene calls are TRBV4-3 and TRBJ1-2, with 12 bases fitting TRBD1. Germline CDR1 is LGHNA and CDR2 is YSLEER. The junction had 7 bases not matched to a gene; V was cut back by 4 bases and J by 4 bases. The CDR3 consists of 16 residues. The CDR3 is CASSPGTGGFSYGYTF. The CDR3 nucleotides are TGCGCCAGCAGCCCCGGGACAGGGGGCTTTAGCTATGGCTACACCTTC.

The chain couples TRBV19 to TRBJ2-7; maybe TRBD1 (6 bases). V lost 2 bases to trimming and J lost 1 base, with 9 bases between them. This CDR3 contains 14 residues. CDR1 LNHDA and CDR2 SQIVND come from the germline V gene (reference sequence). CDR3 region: CASSIIQGSYEQYF. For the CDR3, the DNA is TGTGCCAGTAGTATAATCCAGGGGTCCTACGAGCAGTACTTC.

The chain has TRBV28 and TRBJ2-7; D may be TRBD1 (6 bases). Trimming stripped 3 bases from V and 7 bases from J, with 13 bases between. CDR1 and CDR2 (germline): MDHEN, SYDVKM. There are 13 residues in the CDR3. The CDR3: CASSLTGLWEQYF. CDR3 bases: TGTGCCAGCAGTTTGACAGGTCTGTGGGAGCAGTACTTC.

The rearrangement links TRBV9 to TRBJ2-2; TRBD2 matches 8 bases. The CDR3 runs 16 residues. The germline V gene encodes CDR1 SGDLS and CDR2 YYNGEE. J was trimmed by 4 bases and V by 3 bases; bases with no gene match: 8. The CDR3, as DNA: TGTGCCAGCAGCGCGACCGGGACTAGTCTCACCGGGGAGCTGTTTTTT. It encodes CASSATGTSLTGELFF.

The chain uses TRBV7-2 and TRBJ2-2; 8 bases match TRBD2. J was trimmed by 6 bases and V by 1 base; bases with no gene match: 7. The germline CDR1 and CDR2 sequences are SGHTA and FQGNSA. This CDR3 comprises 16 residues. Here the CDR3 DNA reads TGTGCCAGCAGCTTAGTCGGACTAGCACTGGCCGGGGAGCTGTTTTTT. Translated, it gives CASSLVGLALAGELFF.

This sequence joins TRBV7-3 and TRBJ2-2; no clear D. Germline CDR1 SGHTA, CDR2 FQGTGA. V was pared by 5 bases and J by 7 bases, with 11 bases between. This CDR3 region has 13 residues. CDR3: CASSPHTDGELFF. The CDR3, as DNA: TGTGCCAGCAGCCCCCACACGGACGGGGAGCTGTTTTTT.

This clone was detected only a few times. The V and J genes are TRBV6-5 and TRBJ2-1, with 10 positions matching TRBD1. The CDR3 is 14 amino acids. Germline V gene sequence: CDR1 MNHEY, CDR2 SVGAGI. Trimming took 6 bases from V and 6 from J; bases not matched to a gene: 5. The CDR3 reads CASRTRTGGNEQFF. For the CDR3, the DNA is TGTGCCAGCAGAACAAGGACAGGGGGCAATGAGCAGTTCTTC.

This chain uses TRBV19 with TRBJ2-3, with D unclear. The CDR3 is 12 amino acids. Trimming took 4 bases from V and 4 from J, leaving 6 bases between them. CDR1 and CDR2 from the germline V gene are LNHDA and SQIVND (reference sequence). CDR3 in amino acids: CASSRTADTQYF. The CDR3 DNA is TGTGCCAGTAGTAGGACCGCAGATACGCAGTATTTT.

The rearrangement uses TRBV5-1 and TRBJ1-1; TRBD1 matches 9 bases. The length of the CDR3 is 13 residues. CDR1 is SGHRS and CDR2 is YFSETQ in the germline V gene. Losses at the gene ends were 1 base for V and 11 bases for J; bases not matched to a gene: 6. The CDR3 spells CASSLKQGARAFF. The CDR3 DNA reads TGCGCCAGCAGCTTGAAACAGGGGGCGCGGGCTTTCTTT.

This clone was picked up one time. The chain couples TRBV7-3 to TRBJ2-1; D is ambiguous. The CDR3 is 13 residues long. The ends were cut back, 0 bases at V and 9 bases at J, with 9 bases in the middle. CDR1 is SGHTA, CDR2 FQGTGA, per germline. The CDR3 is CASSLTPMGEQFF. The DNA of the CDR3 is TGTGCCAGCAGCTTAACCCCCATGGGTGAGCAGTTCTTC.

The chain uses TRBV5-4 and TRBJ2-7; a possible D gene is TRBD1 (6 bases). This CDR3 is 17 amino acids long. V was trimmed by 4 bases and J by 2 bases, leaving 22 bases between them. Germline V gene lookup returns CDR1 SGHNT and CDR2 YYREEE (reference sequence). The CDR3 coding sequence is TGTGCCAGCAGCCCCGGGACACCCAAAAAAACAACCTACGAGCAGTACTTC. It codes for CASSPGTPKKTTYEQYF.

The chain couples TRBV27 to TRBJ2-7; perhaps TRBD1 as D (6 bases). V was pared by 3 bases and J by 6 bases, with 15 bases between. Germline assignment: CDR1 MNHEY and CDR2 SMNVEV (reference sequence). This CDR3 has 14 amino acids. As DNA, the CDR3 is TGTGCCAGCAGTTTCGATGCACAGGGAATCGAGCAGTACTTC. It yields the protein CASSFDAQGIEQYF.

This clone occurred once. The CDR3 DNA reads as TGCGCCAGCAGCCATGGACAGGGTCCCCAACGAAACACTGAAGCTTTCTTT. It yields the protein CASSHGQGPQRNTEAFF. The chain recombines TRBV4-1 with TRBJ1-1; 8 bases map to TRBD1. V was pared by 3 bases and J by 2 bases, with 11 bases of the junction left unmatched. The CDR3 is made up of 17 amino acids. The germline V gene has CDR1 MGHRA and CDR2 YSYEKL.

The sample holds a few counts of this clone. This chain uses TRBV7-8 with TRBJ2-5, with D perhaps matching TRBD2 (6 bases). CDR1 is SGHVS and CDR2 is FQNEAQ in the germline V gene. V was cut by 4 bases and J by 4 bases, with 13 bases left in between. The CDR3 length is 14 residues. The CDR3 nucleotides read TGTGCCAGCAGCTCGGGACTTTCGGGAGAGACCCAGTACTTC. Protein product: CASSSGLSGETQYF.

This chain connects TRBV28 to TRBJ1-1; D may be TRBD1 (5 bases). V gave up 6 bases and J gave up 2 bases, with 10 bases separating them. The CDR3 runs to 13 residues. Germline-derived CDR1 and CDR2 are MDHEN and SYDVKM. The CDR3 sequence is CASRDSLNTEAFF. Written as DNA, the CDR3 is TGTGCCAGCAGAGACAGCCTCAACACTGAAGCTTTCTTT.

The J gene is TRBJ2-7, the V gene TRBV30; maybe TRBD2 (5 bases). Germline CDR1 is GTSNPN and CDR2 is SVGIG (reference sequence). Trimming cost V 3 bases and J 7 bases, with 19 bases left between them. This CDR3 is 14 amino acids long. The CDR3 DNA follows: TGTGCCTGGAGCGAGGCCGTAACCACGGGGGAGCAGTACTTC. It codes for CAWSEAVTTGEQYF.

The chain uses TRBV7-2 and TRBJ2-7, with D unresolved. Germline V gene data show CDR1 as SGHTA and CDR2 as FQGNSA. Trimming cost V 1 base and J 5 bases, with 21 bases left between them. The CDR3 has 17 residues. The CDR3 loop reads CASSLVVDGPWPHEQYF. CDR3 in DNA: TGTGCCAGCAGCTTAGTGGTAGATGGCCCCTGGCCCCACGAGCAGTACTTC.

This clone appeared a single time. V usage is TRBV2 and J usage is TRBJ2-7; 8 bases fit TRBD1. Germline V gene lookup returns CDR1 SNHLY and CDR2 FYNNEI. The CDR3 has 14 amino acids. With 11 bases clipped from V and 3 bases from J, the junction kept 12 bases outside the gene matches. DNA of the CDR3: TGTGCCGGCGAGGACAGGGAATCTATCTACGAGCAGTACTTC. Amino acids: CAGEDRESIYEQYF. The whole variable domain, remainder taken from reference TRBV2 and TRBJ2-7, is EPEVTQTPSHQVTQMGQEVILRCVPISNHLYFYWYRQILGQKVEFLVSFYNNEISEKSEIFDDQFSVERPDGSNFTLKIRSTKLEDSAMYFCAGEDRESIYEQYFGPGTRLTVT.